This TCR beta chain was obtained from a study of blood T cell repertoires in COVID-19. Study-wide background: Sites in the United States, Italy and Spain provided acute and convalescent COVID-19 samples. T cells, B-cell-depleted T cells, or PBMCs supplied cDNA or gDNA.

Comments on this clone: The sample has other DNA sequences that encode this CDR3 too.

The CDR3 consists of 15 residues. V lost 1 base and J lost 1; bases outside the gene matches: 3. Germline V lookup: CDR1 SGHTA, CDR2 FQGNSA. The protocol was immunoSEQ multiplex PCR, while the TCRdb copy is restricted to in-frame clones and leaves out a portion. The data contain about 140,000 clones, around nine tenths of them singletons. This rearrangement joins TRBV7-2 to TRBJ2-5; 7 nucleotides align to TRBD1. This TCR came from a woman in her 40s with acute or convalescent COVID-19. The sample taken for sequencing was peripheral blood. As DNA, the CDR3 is TGTGCCAGCAGCTTAGGAGGGGGCCCCCAAGAGACCCAGTACTTC. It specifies CASSLGGGPQETQYF.